This TCR beta chain is from a study of T cells in Graves' hyperthyroidism and ophthalmopathy. Study-level findings and limits: Most clonotypes expanded in the thyroid (above 0.001) were also present in blood. A median around 6.8 months before onset, the model predicted ophthalmopathy.

There are many counts of this clonotype. The antigen is unknown. The V end was cut by 0 bases, the J end by 5 bases, with 13 bases between. The CDR3 consists of 14 residues. Germline loops: CDR1 DFQATT, CDR2 SNEGSKA (reference sequence). From RNA transcripts, TCR beta CDR3 regions were amplified. Initially, a first-round RT-PCR of the TCR CDR3 employed the HTBI primer set. TCRdb re-called the multiplex PCR reads through MiXCR, storing one row per CDR3 protein. The table includes over 450,000 distinct CDR3 sequences, approximately 15% detected once. The sample consisted of blood. The V and J genes are TRBV20-1 and TRBJ2-5; TRBD1 or TRBD2 may be the D gene (5 bases each). The TCR originated in a woman aged 18 to 35 with Graves' hyperthyroidism. Here the CDR3 DNA reads TGCAGTGCTAGAGAAGAAACCGGGGCCGAGACCCAGTACTTC. As protein: CSAREETGAETQYF.